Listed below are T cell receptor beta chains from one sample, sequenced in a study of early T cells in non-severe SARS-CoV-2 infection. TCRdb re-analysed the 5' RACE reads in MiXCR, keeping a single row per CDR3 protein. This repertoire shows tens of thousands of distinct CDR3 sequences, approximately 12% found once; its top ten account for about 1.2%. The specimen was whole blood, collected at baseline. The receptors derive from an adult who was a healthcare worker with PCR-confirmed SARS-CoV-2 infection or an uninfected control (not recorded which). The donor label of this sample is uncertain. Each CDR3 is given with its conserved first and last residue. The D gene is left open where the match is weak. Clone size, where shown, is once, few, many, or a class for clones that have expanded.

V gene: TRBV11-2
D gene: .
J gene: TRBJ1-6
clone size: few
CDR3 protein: CAGALRANSPLHF
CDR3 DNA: TGTGCCGGCGCGCTACGGGCAAATTCACCCCTCCACTTT

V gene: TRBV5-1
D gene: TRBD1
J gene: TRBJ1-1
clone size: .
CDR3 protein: CTSSLGQFAGTEAFF
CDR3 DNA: TGCACCAGCAGCTTGGGACAGTTCGCCGGAACTGAAGCTTTCTTT

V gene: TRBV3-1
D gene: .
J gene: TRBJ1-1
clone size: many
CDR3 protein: CASSLQGRHTEAFF
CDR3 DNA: TGTGCCAGCAGCCTCCAGGGGCGGCACACTGAAGCTTTCTTT

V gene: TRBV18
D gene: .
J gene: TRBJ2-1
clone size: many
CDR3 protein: CASSPIVQGHNEQFF
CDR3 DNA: TGTGCCAGCTCACCAATCGTACAGGGCCACAATGAGCAGTTCTTC

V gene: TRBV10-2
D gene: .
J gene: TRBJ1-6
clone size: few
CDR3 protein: CASSARGQKNSPLHF
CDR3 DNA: TGCGCCAGCAGCGCCCGAGGACAGAAAAATTCACCCCTCCACTTT

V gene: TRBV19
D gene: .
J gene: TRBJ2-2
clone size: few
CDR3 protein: CASRGRNTGELFF
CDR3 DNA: TGTGCCAGTAGGGGCAGAAACACCGGGGAGCTGTTTTTT

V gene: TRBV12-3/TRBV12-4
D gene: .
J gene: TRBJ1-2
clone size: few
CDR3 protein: CASQARWGNDYGYTF
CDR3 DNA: TGTGCCAGCCAGGCCAGGTGGGGTAATGACTATGGCTACACCTTC

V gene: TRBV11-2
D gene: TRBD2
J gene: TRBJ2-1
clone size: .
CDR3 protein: CASSLGRGTSIYDEQFF
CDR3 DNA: TGTGCCAGCAGCTTAGGACGGGGGACTAGCATTTACGATGAGCAGTTCTTC

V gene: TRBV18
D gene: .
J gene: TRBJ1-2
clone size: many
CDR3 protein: CASSPPNSREDNDGYTF
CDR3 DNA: TGTGCCAGCTCACCACCAAATTCGAGGGAGGATAACGATGGCTACACCTTC

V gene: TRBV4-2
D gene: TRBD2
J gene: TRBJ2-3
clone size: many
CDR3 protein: CASSQVGAGGPRDTQYF
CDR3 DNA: TGTGCCAGCAGCCAAGTTGGGGCGGGGGGGCCGAGGGATACGCAGTATTTT

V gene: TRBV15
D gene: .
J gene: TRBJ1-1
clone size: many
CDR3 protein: CATSSDSFDTEAFF
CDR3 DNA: TGTGCCACCAGCAGCGACAGTTTCGATACTGAAGCTTTCTTT

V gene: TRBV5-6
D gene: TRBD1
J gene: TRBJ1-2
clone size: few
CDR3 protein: CASTEDRDDYGYTF
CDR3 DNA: TGTGCCAGCACTGAGGACAGGGACGACTATGGCTACACCTTC

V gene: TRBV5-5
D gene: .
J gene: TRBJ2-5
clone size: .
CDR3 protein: CASSLTVETQYF
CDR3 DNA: TGTGCCAGCAGCTTGACGGTCGAGACCCAGTACTTC

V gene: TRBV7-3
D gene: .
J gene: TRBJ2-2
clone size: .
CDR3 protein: CASSAANTGELFF
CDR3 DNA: TGTGCCAGCAGCGCAGCGAACACCGGGGAGCTGTTTTTT

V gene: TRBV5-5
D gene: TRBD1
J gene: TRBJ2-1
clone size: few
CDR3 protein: CASSLNDRGAYNEQFF
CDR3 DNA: TGTGCCAGCAGCCTTAACGACAGGGGAGCCTACAATGAGCAGTTCTTC

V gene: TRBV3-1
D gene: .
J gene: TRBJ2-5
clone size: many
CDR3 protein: CASSQGVGETQYF
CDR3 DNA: TGTGCCAGCAGCCAAGGAGTAGGAGAGACCCAGTACTTC

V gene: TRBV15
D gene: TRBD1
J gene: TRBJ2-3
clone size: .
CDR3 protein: CATSRARTGQGRTDTQYF
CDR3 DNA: TGTGCCACCAGCAGGGCAAGAACCGGACAGGGAAGGACAGATACGCAGTATTTT

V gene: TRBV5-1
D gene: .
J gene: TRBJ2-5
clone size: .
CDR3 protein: CASSLVAQETQYF
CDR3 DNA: TGCGCCAGCAGCTTGGTGGCCCAAGAGACCCAGTACTTC

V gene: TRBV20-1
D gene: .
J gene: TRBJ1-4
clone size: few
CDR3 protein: CSARDPRRGEKLFF
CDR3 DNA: TGCAGTGCTAGAGATCCCCGGAGAGGGGAAAAACTGTTTTTT

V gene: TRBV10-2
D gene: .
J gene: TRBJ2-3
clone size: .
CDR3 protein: CATWESPVATDTQYF
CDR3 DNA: TGCGCCACCTGGGAGTCCCCTGTAGCCACAGATACGCAGTATTTT

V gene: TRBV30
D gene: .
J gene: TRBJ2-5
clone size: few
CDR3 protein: CAWSVATGSQETQYF
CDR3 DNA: TGTGCCTGGAGTGTAGCGACGGGGAGCCAAGAGACCCAGTACTTC

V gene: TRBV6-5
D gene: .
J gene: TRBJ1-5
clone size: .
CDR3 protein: CASSYSTGSNQPQHF
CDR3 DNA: TGTGCCAGCAGTTACTCAACAGGGAGCAATCAGCCCCAGCATTTT

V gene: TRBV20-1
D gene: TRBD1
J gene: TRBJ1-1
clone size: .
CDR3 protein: CSAPPRGRRTEAFF
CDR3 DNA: TGCAGTGCCCCACCCAGGGGGCGGAGGACTGAAGCTTTCTTT